This T cell receptor (beta chain) emerged from a study of PD-L1 blockade in urothelial cancer. Across the whole study: The patients' atezolizumab therapy, 1,200 mg intravenously every 3 weeks, started in about 2014. Analyses were performed on blood at 3 weeks after treatment start (the second dose) and at 6 weeks.

Sequencing used immunoSEQ multiplex PCR; TCRdb keeps in-frame clones, though not all of them. The sample has fewer than 40,000 clones, roughly 90% seen once. Trimming cost V 8 bases and J 4 bases; bases outside gene matches: 4. CDR3 length: 12 residues. Germline CDR1 is MDHEN and CDR2 is SYDVKM. The sequence came from a man between 65 and 85 years old with urothelial cancer. Sequencing used PBMCs, obtained around atezolizumab (anti-PD-L1) treatment. V usage is TRBV28 and J usage is TRBJ1-2; 7 nucleotides line up with TRBD1. The CDR3 protein is CASGGGPYGYTF. As DNA, the CDR3 is TGTGCCAGCGGAGGGGGCCCCTATGGCTACACCTTC.